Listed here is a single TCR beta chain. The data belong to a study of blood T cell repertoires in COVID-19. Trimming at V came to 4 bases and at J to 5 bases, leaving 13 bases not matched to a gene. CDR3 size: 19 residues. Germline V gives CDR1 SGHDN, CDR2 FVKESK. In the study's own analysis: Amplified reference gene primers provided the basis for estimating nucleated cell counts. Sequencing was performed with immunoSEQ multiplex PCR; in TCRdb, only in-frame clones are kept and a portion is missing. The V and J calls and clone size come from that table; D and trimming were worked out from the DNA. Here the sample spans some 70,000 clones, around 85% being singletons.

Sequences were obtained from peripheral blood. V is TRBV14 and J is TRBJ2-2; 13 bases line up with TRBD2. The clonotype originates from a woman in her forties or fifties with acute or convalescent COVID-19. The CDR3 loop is CASSRVGGLAGTTTGELFF. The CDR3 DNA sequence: TGTGCCAGCAGCCGAGTCGGGGGACTAGCGGGAACAACTACCGGGGAGCTGTTTTTT.